The 14 T cell receptor beta chains in this list originate from one sample, sequenced in a study of shared clonotypes between healthy human individuals. The assay was immunoSEQ multiplex PCR, and TCRdb's table has in-frame clones only and misses some. The data hold roughly 1,500,000 clones, with approximately 98.5% observed a single time. The specimen sequenced was naive CD4+ T cells sorted from blood. Subset here: CD45RA+ positively selected. Receptors originate from a man under 40 in good health.

About this clone itself: Other DNA sequences in this sample translate to the same CDR3. The chain joins TRBV28 to TRBJ2-7, with 7 bases aligning to TRBD2. Germline CDR1 and CDR2: MDHEN and SYDVKM. After removal of 2 bases from V and 3 bases from J, the junction contained 4 bases not matched to a gene. There are 14 residues in the CDR3. The CDR3 region is CASSLGGSSYEQYF. CDR3 sequence (DNA): TGTGCCAGCAGTTTAGGCGGGAGTAGCTACGAGCAGTACTTC.

CDR3 sequence: CASSQESYEQFF. CDR3 coding DNA: TGCGCCAGCAGCCAAGAATCCTATGAGCAGTTCTTC. The chain uses TRBV4-1 and TRBJ2-1; no reliable D call. The ends were cut back, 0 bases at V and 8 bases at J, with 5 bases in the middle. The CDR3 runs to 12 residues. Per the germline V gene, CDR1 is MGHRA and CDR2 is YSYEKL.

The chain is built from TRBV4-3 and TRBJ2-7; TRBD2 matches at 8 bases. The V gene's germline CDR1 is LGHNA and CDR2 YSLEER. The CDR3 has 16 residues. V dropped 0 bases and J dropped 4; count of bases not matched to a gene: 8. CDR3 nucleotide sequence: TGCGCCAGCAGCCAAGATAGTCGGACGGGGGGGTACGAGCAGTACTTC. This encodes CASSQDSRTGGYEQYF.

This chain links TRBV29-1 with TRBJ2-5; D unresolved. This CDR3 spans 13 amino acids. Germline lookup yields CDR1 SQVTM and CDR2 ANQGSEA. Trimming shortened V by 3 bases and J by 1 base, and 9 bases separated the two germline ends. DNA of the CDR3: TGCAGCGTTGATTGGGAAGGCCAAGAGACCCAGTACTTC. Its protein product is CSVDWEGQETQYF.

The J gene is TRBJ1-5, the V gene TRBV28; D possibly corresponds to TRBD1 (5 bases). The V and J ends lost 6 bases and 0 bases respectively, with 12 bases between them. The CDR3 runs to 15 residues. Looked up from germline, CDR1 is MDHEN and CDR2 is SYDVKM. The CDR3, as DNA: TGTGCCAGCAGGCCGACAGTGTATAGCAATCAGCCCCAGCATTTT. Translating it yields CASRPTVYSNQPQHF.

The J gene is TRBJ2-7, the V gene TRBV6-5; D not resolved. Deletions cut 2 bases from V and 1 base from J, with 6 bases between. The germline CDR1 and CDR2 sequences are MNHEY and SVGAGI. The length of the CDR3 is 13 residues. The CDR3 nucleotides are TGTGCCAGCAGTTACGGCATTTCCTACGAGCAGTACTTC. Translated: CASSYGISYEQYF.

This chain links TRBV7-8 with TRBJ1-1; 7 bases agree with TRBD1. This CDR3 region has 13 residues. Germline V gives CDR1 SGHVS, CDR2 FQNEAQ. V dropped 6 bases and J dropped 1; count of bases not matched to a gene: 2. For the CDR3, the DNA is TGTGCCAGCAGAGGGACAGAGAACACTGAAGCTTTCTTT. This encodes CASRGTENTEAFF.

The chain links TRBV18 to TRBJ2-3, with D possibly being TRBD1 (5 bases). Per germline, CDR1 KGHSH and CDR2 LQKENI. The V end was cut by 3 bases, the J end by 5 bases, with 12 bases between. The CDR3 extends over 14 amino acids. The CDR3 here is CASSPFRRGDTQYF. CDR3 nucleotide sequence: TGTGCCAGCTCACCCTTCCGTAGGGGAGATACGCAGTATTTT.

The chain joins TRBV14 to TRBJ2-1, with 10 nucleotides matching TRBD2. This CDR3 has 16 residues. Germline V gives CDR1 SGHDN, CDR2 FVKESK. The trim removed 3 bases at V and 7 bases at J, leaving 9 bases unmatched. In DNA, the CDR3 is TGTGCCAGCAGCCATTATATAGCGGGAGGAAAAAATGAGCAGTTCTTC. Its protein is CASSHYIAGGKNEQFF.

V is TRBV10-3 and J is TRBJ2-1; 8 bases agree with TRBD2. Germline loops: CDR1 ENHRY, CDR2 SYGVKD. The ends lost 0 bases at V and 4 bases at J; junction bases unmatched: 5. The CDR3 spans 16 residues. The DNA of the CDR3 is TGTGCCATCAGTGAGTCGGCCAGCGGGAGTTACAATGAGCAGTTCTTC. It specifies CAISESASGSYNEQFF.

This clone came up once. The sample contains more than one DNA sequence encoding this CDR3. The chain has TRBV18 and TRBJ1-1, with no clear D. Trimming cost V 6 bases and J 3 bases, with 8 bases left between them. Germline CDR1 and CDR2: KGHSH and LQKENI. There are 12 residues in the CDR3. CDR3 DNA sequence: TGTGCCAGCTCCCTGAGGGACACTGAAGCTTTCTTT. Amino acid sequence: CASSLRDTEAFF.

About this clone: This same CDR3 is encoded by further DNA sequences in the sample. The chain combines TRBV27 with TRBJ2-2; 10 bases map to TRBD2. Germline V gives CDR1 MNHEY, CDR2 SMNVEV (reference sequence). V was pared by 6 bases and J by 6 bases, with 4 bases of the junction left unmatched. CDR3 length equals 14 residues. The CDR3 protein is CASSRLAGPGELFF. CDR3 in DNA: TGTGCCAGCAGCAGACTAGCGGGCCCCGGGGAGCTGTTTTTT.

The chain joins TRBV11-3 to TRBJ2-7, with 7 bases lining up with TRBD1. The germline gives CDR1 SGHNT, CDR2 YENEEA. V was pared by 5 bases and J by 2 bases, with 6 bases of the junction left unmatched. The CDR3 is made up of 14 amino acids. The CDR3 nucleotides are TGTGCCAGCAGCGCCAGGGACAGACCCTACGAGCAGTACTTC. Its protein product is CASSARDRPYEQYF.

The chain links TRBV6-1 to TRBJ1-5; D may be TRBD1 (5 bases). Germline V lookup: CDR1 MNHNS, CDR2 SASEGT. CDR3 size: 13 residues. V lost 5 bases to trimming and J lost 5 bases, with 10 bases between them. CDR3: CASSSQGDQPQHF. The CDR3 DNA reads as TGTGCCAGCAGTTCCCAGGGAGATCAGCCCCAGCATTTT.